This T cell receptor (beta chain) was sequenced in a study of cytotoxic CD8 clonotypes in ibrutinib-treated CLL. TCRdb keeps only in-frame clones here, not all; method: immunoSEQ multiplex PCR. The table includes roughly 250,000 clones, less than 75% detected once. This clonotype originated in a human donor with chronic lymphocytic leukemia. The sample consisted of PBMCs, taken after 24 months of ibrutinib treatment.

CDR3 DNA: TGTGCCAGCACCTCGACAGGGGGACGAGCTAACTATGGCTACACCTTC. Translating it yields CASTSTGGRANYGYTF. The rearrangement uses TRBV5-5 and TRBJ1-2; TRBD1 matches 9 bases. There are 16 residues in the CDR3. The V gene end was trimmed by 6 bases and the J gene end by 0 bases; junction bases not matched to a gene: 9. Germline values: CDR1 SGHKS, CDR2 YYEKEE (reference sequence).